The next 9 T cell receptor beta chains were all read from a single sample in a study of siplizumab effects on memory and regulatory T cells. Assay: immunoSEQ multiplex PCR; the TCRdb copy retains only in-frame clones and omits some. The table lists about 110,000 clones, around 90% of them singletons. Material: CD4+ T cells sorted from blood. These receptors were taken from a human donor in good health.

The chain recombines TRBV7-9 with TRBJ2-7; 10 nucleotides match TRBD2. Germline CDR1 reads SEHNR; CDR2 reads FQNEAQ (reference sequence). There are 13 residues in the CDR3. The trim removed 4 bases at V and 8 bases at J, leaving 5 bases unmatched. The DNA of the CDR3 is TGTGCCAGCAGCTCGGGACTAGCGTCGAAGCAGTACTTC. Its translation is CASSSGLASKQYF. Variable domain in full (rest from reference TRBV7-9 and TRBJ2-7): DTGVSQNPRHKITKRGQNVTFRCDPISEHNRLYWYRQTLGQGPEFLTYFQNEAQLEKSRLLSDRFSAERPKGSFSTLEIQRTEQGDSAMYLCASSSGLASKQYFGPGTRLTVT.

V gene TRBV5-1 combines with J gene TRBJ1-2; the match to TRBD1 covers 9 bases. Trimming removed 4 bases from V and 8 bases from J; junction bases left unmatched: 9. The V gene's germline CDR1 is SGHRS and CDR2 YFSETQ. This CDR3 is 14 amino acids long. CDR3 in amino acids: CASSRGQGVVGYTF. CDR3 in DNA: TGCGCCAGCAGCCGGGGACAGGGAGTAGTGGGCTACACCTTC.

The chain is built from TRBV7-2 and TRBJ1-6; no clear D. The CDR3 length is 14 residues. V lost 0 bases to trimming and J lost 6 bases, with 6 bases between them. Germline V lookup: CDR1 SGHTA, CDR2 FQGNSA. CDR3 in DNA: TGTGCCAGCAGCTTAGCGTTCGGTAATTCACCCCTCCACTTT. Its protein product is CASSLAFGNSPLHF.

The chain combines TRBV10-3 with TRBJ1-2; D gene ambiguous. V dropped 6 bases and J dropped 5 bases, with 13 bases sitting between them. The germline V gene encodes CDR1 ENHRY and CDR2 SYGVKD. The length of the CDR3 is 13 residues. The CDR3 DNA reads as TGTGCCATCAGCGGCGGGCAGAATTATGGCTACACCTTC. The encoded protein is CAISGGQNYGYTF.

DNA of the CDR3: TGTGCCAGCAGTTACTCGCCGACTAGCGGTAACAATGAGCAGTTCTTC. Amino acids: CASSYSPTSGNNEQFF. The rearrangement uses TRBV6-5 and TRBJ2-1; 9 bases line up with TRBD2. The CDR3 totals 16 residues. CDR1 and CDR2 from the germline V gene are MNHEY and SVGAGI. Unmatched junction bases numbered 5, after V lost 0 bases and J lost 5 bases.

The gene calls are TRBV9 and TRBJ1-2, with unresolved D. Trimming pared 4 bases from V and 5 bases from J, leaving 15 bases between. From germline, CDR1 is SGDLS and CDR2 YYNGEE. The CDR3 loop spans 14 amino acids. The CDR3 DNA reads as TGTGCCAGCAGCCAGGCCCGGGAGGCTTATGGCTACACCTTC. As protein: CASSQAREAYGYTF.

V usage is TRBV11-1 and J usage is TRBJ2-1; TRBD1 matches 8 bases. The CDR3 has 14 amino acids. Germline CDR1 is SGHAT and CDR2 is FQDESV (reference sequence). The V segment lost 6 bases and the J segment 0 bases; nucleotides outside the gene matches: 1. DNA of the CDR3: TGTGCCAGCAGGGACAGGGTCTCCTACAATGAGCAGTTCTTC. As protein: CASRDRVSYNEQFF.

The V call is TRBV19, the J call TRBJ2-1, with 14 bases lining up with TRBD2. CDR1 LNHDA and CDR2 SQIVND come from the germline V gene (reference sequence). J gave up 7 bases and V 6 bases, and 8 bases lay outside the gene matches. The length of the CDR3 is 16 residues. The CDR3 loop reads CASSWAGTSGSNEQFF. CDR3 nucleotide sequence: TGTGCCAGTAGCTGGGCCGGGACTAGCGGGAGTAATGAGCAGTTCTTC.

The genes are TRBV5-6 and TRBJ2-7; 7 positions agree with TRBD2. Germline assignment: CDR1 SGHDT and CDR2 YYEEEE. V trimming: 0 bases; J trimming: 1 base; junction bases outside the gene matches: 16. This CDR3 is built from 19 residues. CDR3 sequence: CASSLGQGKKAGASYEQYF. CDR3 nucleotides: TGTGCCAGCAGCTTGGGCCAGGGAAAGAAGGCGGGAGCATCCTACGAGCAGTACTTC.